One and the same sample provided the 22 T cell receptor beta chains below, sequenced in a study of cytomegalovirus exposure and HLA in healthy donors. The method was immunoSEQ multiplex PCR; TCRdb's version includes in-frame clones alone and lacks a portion of them. Among 250,000 to 300,000 clones listed, approximately 83% were seen once. The sample was PBMCs. These TCRs come from a young woman in good health and CMV-seronegative.

This clone appeared a few times. Written as DNA, the CDR3 is TGTGCCAGCAGCTTCTTACAGGGTGCTTTGGGGGAGCAGTTCTTC. Translation gives CASSFLQGALGEQFF. This chain joins TRBV5-4 and TRBJ2-1; possibly TRBD1 for D (6 bases). Germline CDR1 SGHNT, CDR2 YYREEE (reference sequence). V was shortened by 2 bases and J by 10 bases, with 19 bases between the two germline ends. This CDR3 spans 15 amino acids.

V is TRBV7-9 and J is TRBJ2-3; 7 bases map to TRBD1. Germline CDR1 reads SEHNR; CDR2 reads FQNEAQ (reference sequence). V lost 5 bases and J lost 7; bases outside the gene matches: 6. The length of the CDR3 is 13 residues. The CDR3 DNA follows: TGTGCCAGCAGCCCAAGGGGGCAGAATACGCAGTATTTT. As protein: CASSPRGQNTQYF.

The rearrangement links TRBV11-2 to TRBJ1-2; 11 bases agree with TRBD1. The V gene's germline CDR1 is SGHAT and CDR2 FQNNGV. The CDR3 length is 16 residues. Trimming cost V 4 bases and J 2 bases; bases outside gene matches: 6. As DNA, the CDR3 is TGTGCCAGCAGCTACCTCCGGGACAGGGGGAACTATGGCTACACCTTC. This sequence encodes CASSYLRDRGNYGYTF.

This rearrangement joins TRBV11-2 to TRBJ2-3; TRBD2 agrees at 8 bases. This CDR3 contains 17 residues. Germline trimming cut 5 bases from V and 7 bases from J; bases unmatched to any gene: 17. Per germline, CDR1 SGHAT and CDR2 FQNNGV. The chain's CDR3 is CASSPPDGTREENTQYF. The CDR3 nucleotides are TGTGCCAGCAGCCCCCCGGATGGGACTAGGGAGGAAAATACGCAGTATTTT.

V and J are TRBV6-1 and TRBJ2-5, with D perhaps TRBD1 (6 bases). The CDR3 is 13 residues long. The V end was cut by 3 bases, the J end by 3 bases, with 8 bases between. CDR1 MNHNS and CDR2 SASEGT come from the germline V gene. CDR3 loop: CASSDHREETQYF. CDR3 in DNA: TGTGCCAGCAGTGATCACAGGGAAGAGACCCAGTACTTC.

This clone was picked up one time. The chain has TRBV10-3 and TRBJ2-7; 10 bases agree with TRBD2. J was trimmed by 2 bases and V by 4 bases; bases with no gene match: 5. Germline-derived CDR1 and CDR2 are ENHRY and SYGVKD. This CDR3 is built from 15 residues. CDR3: CAISGGTSAPYEQYF. The CDR3 bases are TGTGCCATCAGTGGAGGGACTAGCGCGCCCTACGAGCAGTACTTC.

This clone was seen only a few times. The rearrangement joins TRBV5-1 to TRBJ2-7; 8 bases align to TRBD1. The CDR3 covers 16 residues. Germline V CDR1 and CDR2: SGHRS, YFSETQ. Trimming took 2 bases from V and 1 from J; bases not matched to a gene: 8. The CDR3 bases are TGCGCCAGCAGCTTCTCGGAGGACAGGGATTCCTACGAGCAGTACTTC. The encoded protein is CASSFSEDRDSYEQYF.

This chain links TRBV7-2 with TRBJ1-2; unclear D gene. The CDR3 consists of 15 residues. V was trimmed by 2 bases and J by 4 bases, leaving 14 bases between them. Looked up from germline, CDR1 is SGHTA and CDR2 is FQGNSA. CDR3: CASSLQEGLSYGYTF. In nucleotides, the CDR3 is TGTGCCAGCAGCTTACAGGAGGGTTTGAGCTATGGCTACACCTTC.

The sample holds one count of this clone. The chain joins TRBV6-1 to TRBJ1-2; no clear D. V was shortened by 7 bases and J by 7 bases, with 16 bases between the two germline ends. Germline V lookup: CDR1 MNHNS, CDR2 SASEGT. The CDR3 spans 13 residues. The chain's CDR3 is CASTKGGLSGYTF. CDR3 sequence (DNA): TGTGCCAGCACAAAGGGAGGTCTCAGTGGCTACACCTTC.

The V gene is TRBV19, the J gene TRBJ2-7; possibly TRBD1 for D (5 bases). CDR3 length equals 15 residues. Germline V lookup: CDR1 LNHDA, CDR2 SQIVND (reference sequence). Trimming left V 1 base short and J 2 bases short, with 12 bases between. The CDR3 DNA follows: TGTGCCAGTAGTATAGCTCGACAGAATACCTACGAGCAGTACTTC. This encodes CASSIARQNTYEQYF.

This chain uses TRBV6-6 with TRBJ1-1; possible D gene TRBD1, 6 bases. This CDR3 is built from 14 residues. Germline assignment: CDR1 MNHNY and CDR2 SVGAGI (reference sequence). The V end lost 4 bases, the J end lost 2 bases, and 11 bases lay between the germline ends. In DNA, the CDR3 is TGTGCCAGCAGTTTTACACAGGGAAACACTGAAGCTTTCTTT. Amino acids: CASSFTQGNTEAFF.

A few counts support this clone. V and J are TRBV9 and TRBJ1-1; TRBD1 aligns across 7 bases. The CDR3 consists of 15 residues. Trimming at V came to 3 bases and at J to 3 bases, leaving 8 bases not matched to a gene. Germline CDR1 and CDR2: SGDLS and YYNGEE. The CDR3 here is CASSARGGWDTEAFF. The CDR3 DNA reads as TGTGCCAGCAGCGCAAGAGGGGGCTGGGACACTGAAGCTTTCTTT.

The chain couples TRBV9 to TRBJ2-1, with TRBD2 matching over 7 bases. V was pared by 0 bases and J by 7 bases, with 10 bases of the junction left unmatched. CDR1 SGDLS and CDR2 YYNGEE come from the germline V gene. This CDR3 contains 16 residues. CDR3 loop: CASSVVVAGAKNEQFF. The CDR3 DNA sequence: TGTGCCAGCAGCGTAGTGGTCGCGGGAGCTAAGAATGAGCAGTTCTTC.

V and J are TRBV29-1 and TRBJ1-1, with no clear D. Germline V gene sequence: CDR1 SQVTM, CDR2 ANQGSEA. The CDR3 runs to 13 residues. Between the trimmed V and J ends, which lost 4 bases and 0 bases, there was a span of 9 bases. The DNA for the CDR3 is TGCAGCGTTGTACGGCGGTTGAACACTGAAGCTTTCTTT. As protein: CSVVRRLNTEAFF.

The chain joins TRBV27 to TRBJ2-5; D remains ambiguous. Germline lookup yields CDR1 MNHEY and CDR2 SMNVEV (reference sequence). Trimming cost V 2 bases and J 7 bases, with 11 bases left between them. The CDR3 is 13 amino acids. CDR3 in DNA: TGTGCCAGCAGTTTAGGTAGCACGGGGACCCAGTACTTC. It specifies CASSLGSTGTQYF.

This chain joins TRBV19 and TRBJ1-5; D may be TRBD1 (5 bases). The CDR3 consists of 14 residues. CDR1 LNHDA and CDR2 SQIVND come from the germline V gene (reference sequence). The ends were cut back, 5 bases at V and 3 bases at J, with 11 bases in the middle. CDR3: CASSATVLNQPQHF. The CDR3 nucleotides are TGTGCCAGTAGTGCGACAGTTCTCAATCAGCCCCAGCATTTT. Complete variable domain (other parts from reference TRBV19 and TRBJ1-5): DGGITQSPKYLFRKEGQNVTLSCEQNLNHDAMYWYRQDPGQGLRLIYYSQIVNDFQKGDIAEGYSVSREKKESFPLTVTSAQKNPTAFYLCASSATVLNQPQHFGDGTRLSIL.

In its sample, this clone was seen once. This chain joins TRBV30 and TRBJ1-3, with D unresolved. The CDR3 totals 12 residues. Germline CDR1 reads GTSNPN; CDR2 reads SVGIG (reference sequence). Between the trimmed V and J ends, which lost 4 bases and 4 bases, there was a span of 8 bases. CDR3 sequence reads: CAWKPLGNTIYF. CDR3 nucleotides: TGTGCCTGGAAGCCGTTGGGAAACACCATATATTTT. Complete variable domain (other parts from reference TRBV30 and TRBJ1-3): SQTIHQWPATLVQPVGSPLSLECTVEGTSNPNLYWYRQAAGRGLQLLFYSVGIGQISSEVPQNLSASRPQDRQFILSSKKLLLSDSGFYLCAWKPLGNTIYFGEGSWLTVV.

V is TRBV15 and J is TRBJ1-5; D perhaps matches TRBD1 (6 bases). Germline CDR1 and CDR2: LNHNV and YYDKDF (reference sequence). Deletions cut 1 base from V and 0 bases from J, with 7 bases between. The CDR3 totals 15 residues. The CDR3 sequence is CATSRGTASNQPQHF. CDR3 nucleotides: TGTGCCACCAGCAGAGGGACAGCTAGCAATCAGCCCCAGCATTTT.

The gene calls are TRBV5-1 and TRBJ2-7; D gene uncertain. With 0 bases removed from V and 6 bases from J, the gap between germline ends came to 4 bases. CDR1 is SGHRS and CDR2 is YFSETQ in the germline V gene. The CDR3 is 11 residues long. CDR3 nucleotides: TGCGCCAGCAGCTTGGATCTCGAGCAGTACTTC. This translates into CASSLDLEQYF.

This clone has only one observation. The rearrangement joins TRBV9 to TRBJ1-2, with D uncertain. The V gene's germline CDR1 is SGDLS and CDR2 YYNGEE. CDR3 length equals 15 residues. V lost 5 bases, J lost 8 bases, and 22 bases lay in between. The CDR3 nucleotides read TGTGCCAGCAGTGACCTCGCGGGTGGCCCATCCGGCTACACCTTC. Its translation: CASSDLAGGPSGYTF.

This rearrangement joins TRBV30 to TRBJ1-3; weak D call: TRBD1 (6 bases). The CDR3 runs 15 residues. V lost 0 bases, J lost 8 bases, and 17 bases lay in between. From germline, CDR1 is GTSNPN and CDR2 SVGIG (reference sequence). This CDR3 is CAWSVSDRLIDTIYF. DNA of the CDR3: TGTGCCTGGAGTGTATCCGACAGGCTAATAGACACCATATATTTT.

The genes are TRBV30 and TRBJ1-2; D not resolved. CDR3 length: 14 residues. Looked up from germline, CDR1 is GTSNPN and CDR2 is SVGIG (reference sequence). Deletions cut 0 bases from V and 6 bases from J, with 14 bases between. CDR3 sequence: CAWSVVFGPHGYTF. The CDR3 DNA is TGTGCCTGGAGTGTTGTTTTCGGTCCCCATGGCTACACCTTC.